This T cell receptor (beta chain) originates from a study of beta chain features in type 1 diabetes. Study in general: Examined across all samples were some 99 million sorted cells. Study-wide findings and caveats: Naive, central memory and regulatory TCRB repertoires appeared more similar among patients than healthy donors.

The germline gives CDR1 GTSNPN, CDR2 SVGIG (reference sequence). The CDR3 sequence is 13 residues long. The junction had 4 bases not matched to a gene; V was cut back by 4 bases and J by 4 bases. Of note for this clone: Antigen unknown.

Purity exceeded 95% in all sorted populations. Expressed TCRB transcripts were sequenced after all isolated RNA was converted to cDNA. Clones were read by immunoSEQ multiplex PCR, and TCRdb kept only the in-frame ones, dropping some. The sample lists 450,000 to 550,000 clones, about 30% occurring once. The sequence came from a man younger than 30 in good health. V gene TRBV30 combines with J gene TRBJ2-1; 7 nucleotides align to TRBD1. Sequencing was carried out using naive CD4+ T cells from blood. The CDR3 here is CAWTMDRYNEQFF. CDR3 sequence (DNA): TGTGCCTGGACCATGGACAGGTACAATGAGCAGTTCTTC.